The TCR beta chain under discussion was sequenced for a study of monozygotic twins with cystic fibrosis. Study-level information: Libraries were built from three micrograms of fragmented DNA using approximately 16 PCR cycles. Findings of the study overall: Shared CDR3 numbers were not associated with age, concordance or severity. Median Simpson clonality of 0.0095 suggested naive T cells predominated. Monozygotic CF twins shared more identical nucleotide clonotypes than unrelated patients.

TCRdb keeps only in-frame clones here, not all; method: immunoSEQ multiplex PCR. Of under 40,000 clones in the sample, roughly 96% are singletons; the top ten hold 0.15% to 0.2%. This clone was detected only once. Its antigen is unknown. CDR1 is SGHRS and CDR2 is YFSETQ in the germline V gene. The CDR3 is made up of 16 amino acids. V dropped 4 bases and J dropped 2; count of bases not matched to a gene: 10. The specimen was blood. This chain uses TRBV5-1 with TRBJ2-3; 7 nucleotides align to TRBD2. This sequence originates from a girl under 10 years old with cystic fibrosis. This chain's CDR3 is CASSPNYGRFTDTQYF. The CDR3 DNA follows: TGCGCCAGCAGCCCAAATTACGGGAGGTTCACAGATACGCAGTATTTT.